Shown below are 28 T cell receptor beta chains from a single sample sequenced in a study of blood T cell repertoires in COVID-19. The method was immunoSEQ multiplex PCR; TCRdb's version includes in-frame clones alone and lacks a portion of them. The sample contains 250,000 or so clones, 85% to 90% of which appear only once. Input material: PBMCs or T cells enriched from blood (not recorded which). These TCRs come from a woman aged 25 to 39 with acute COVID-19.

The chain employs TRBV4-1 and TRBJ2-3; 12 bases line up with TRBD2. Germline V CDR1 and CDR2: MGHRA, YSYEKL. Germline trimming cut 2 bases from V and 6 bases from J; bases unmatched to any gene: 6. CDR3 length: 16 residues. CDR3: CASSQPSGGGQDTQYF. The CDR3 DNA follows: TGCGCCAGCAGCCAACCTAGCGGGGGGGGGCAGGATACGCAGTATTTT.

The genes are TRBV6-2 or TRBV6-3 and TRBJ2-1, with TRBD2 matching over 7 bases. Per the germline V gene, CDR1 is MNHEY and CDR2 is SVGEGT. Trimming cost V 5 bases and J 9 bases; bases outside gene matches: 13. The CDR3 totals 15 residues. The CDR3 protein is CASSQVGRLALEQFF. The CDR3 coding sequence is TGTGCCAGCAGTCAAGTGGGTCGACTAGCCCTTGAGCAGTTCTTC.

The chain uses TRBV7-9 and TRBJ2-2, with 10 bases fitting TRBD2. The CDR3 is 16 residues long. The V and J ends lost 1 base and 1 base, in that order; junction bases with no gene match: 0. Germline lookup yields CDR1 SEHNR and CDR2 FQNEAQ (reference sequence). The CDR3: CASSLVAGGNTGELFF. As DNA, the CDR3 is TGTGCCAGCAGCTTAGTAGCGGGAGGGAACACCGGGGAGCTGTTTTTT.

As for this clone: Different DNA sequences within this sample yield the same CDR3. The CDR3 loop is CASSSLSYEQYF. The CDR3 DNA follows: TGTGCCAGCAGTTCCCTCTCCTACGAGCAGTACTTC. The chain links TRBV27 to TRBJ2-7; no reliable D call. This CDR3 has 12 residues. Germline V gene sequence: CDR1 MNHEY, CDR2 SMNVEV (reference sequence). The V end lost 4 bases, the J end lost 0 bases, and 4 bases lay between the germline ends.

The V gene is TRBV30, the J gene TRBJ1-1, with TRBD1 matching over 7 bases. The CDR3 contains 13 residues. Losses at the gene ends were 4 bases for V and 3 bases for J; bases not matched to a gene: 5. Germline loops: CDR1 GTSNPN, CDR2 SVGIG (reference sequence). CDR3 nucleotide sequence: TGTGCCTGGACCCGACAGGGCGACACTGAAGCTTTCTTT. Its translation is CAWTRQGDTEAFF.

In this sample, this clone turned up once. The chain couples TRBV18 to TRBJ1-6; 8 bases line up with TRBD1. The germline gives CDR1 KGHSH, CDR2 LQKENI. This CDR3 has 13 residues. V trimming: 9 bases; J trimming: 7 bases; junction bases outside the gene matches: 5. The CDR3 DNA sequence: TGTGCCAGTCACCGGGACAGGAATTCACCCCTCCACTTT. This encodes CASHRDRNSPLHF.

In DNA form, the CDR3 reads TGTGCCAGCAGTACCCGGACAGAAGGCTACAATGAGCAGTTCTTC. It encodes CASSTRTEGYNEQFF. The rearrangement uses TRBV6-5 and TRBJ2-1, with a possible D match to TRBD1 (6 bases). This CDR3 is built from 15 residues. Germline V gives CDR1 MNHEY, CDR2 SVGAGI. V lost 5 bases and J 3 bases, leaving 14 bases between the germline ends.

The V call is TRBV7-6, the J call TRBJ2-2; TRBD2 matches 9 bases. The V gene's germline CDR1 is SGHVS and CDR2 FNYEAQ. Trimming cost V 3 bases and J 4 bases; bases outside gene matches: 6. CDR3 length: 16 residues. CDR3 DNA: TGTGCCAGCAGCTTTAGCGGGAGCGGCGGCACCGGGGAGCTGTTTTTT. Translated, it gives CASSFSGSGGTGELFF.

This chain connects TRBV7-2 to TRBJ2-1; TRBD1 might be the D (6 bases). There are 17 residues in the CDR3. CDR1 and CDR2 from the germline V gene are SGHTA and FQGNSA. With 1 base removed from V and 0 bases from J, the gap between germline ends came to 13 bases. The CDR3 DNA reads TGTGCCAGCAGCTTAGGGTACAGGGAAAGCTCCTACAATGAGCAGTTCTTC. Protein product: CASSLGYRESSYNEQFF.

This rearrangement joins TRBV5-6 to TRBJ2-7; TRBD1 agrees at 11 bases. The germline CDR1 and CDR2 sequences are SGHDT and YYEEEE. Losses at the gene ends were 2 bases for V and 3 bases for J; bases not matched to a gene: 1. The CDR3 has 14 residues. CDR3 coding DNA: TGTGCCAGCAGCTTCGGGACAGGGGGCTACGAGCAGTACTTC. Amino acids: CASSFGTGGYEQYF.

The chain employs TRBV18 and TRBJ2-7; D gene unclear. Germline-derived CDR1 and CDR2 are KGHSH and LQKENI. V lost 3 bases and J 0 bases, leaving 9 bases between the germline ends. The CDR3 covers 14 residues. The CDR3 is CASSPQQISYEQYF. In DNA form, the CDR3 reads TGTGCCAGCTCACCCCAACAGATCTCCTACGAGCAGTACTTC. Combining the CDR3 with reference TRBV18 and TRBJ2-7 gives the whole variable domain NAGVMQNPRHLVRRRGQEARLRCSPMKGHSHVYWYRQLPEEGLKFMVYLQKENIIDESGMPKERFSAEFPKEGPSILRIQQVVRGDSAAYFCASSPQQISYEQYFGPGTRLTVT.

The chain carries TRBV4-1 and TRBJ1-5; TRBD1 matches 7 bases. Per the germline V gene, CDR1 is MGHRA and CDR2 is YSYEKL. The CDR3 length is 15 residues. Germline trimming cut 4 bases from V and 5 bases from J; bases unmatched to any gene: 8. The CDR3 loop is CASSLQPGGHQPQHF. CDR3 sequence (DNA): TGCGCCAGCAGCCTTCAACCAGGGGGGCATCAGCCCCAGCATTTT.

This sequence joins TRBV2 and TRBJ2-7, with 7 bases identical to TRBD1. CDR1 and CDR2 from the germline V gene are SNHLY and FYNNEI. The CDR3 runs to 14 residues. The V gene end was trimmed by 6 bases and the J gene end by 3 bases; junction bases not matched to a gene: 8. This CDR3 reads CASRNRGSLYEQYF. In nucleotides, the CDR3 is TGTGCCAGCAGAAACAGGGGCTCCCTCTACGAGCAGTACTTC.

This chain uses TRBV27 with TRBJ2-1, with a possible D match to TRBD2 (5 bases). The CDR3 runs to 14 residues. Germline CDR1 reads MNHEY; CDR2 reads SMNVEV (reference sequence). Trimming removed 6 bases from V and 7 bases from J, with 16 bases in between. The CDR3 loop reads CASSSSPGMNEQFF. CDR3 DNA sequence: TGTGCCAGCAGCTCCTCACCGGGGATGAATGAGCAGTTCTTC.

The rearrangement links TRBV7-2 to TRBJ2-1; TRBD2 agrees at 7 bases. Trimming cost V 5 bases and J 15 bases; bases outside gene matches: 13. The CDR3 length is 13 residues. CDR1 is SGHTA and CDR2 is FQGNSA in the germline V gene. The CDR3 bases are TGTGCCAGCAGCCCCGTGCACGGACTAGACTGGTTCTTC. Encoded protein: CASSPVHGLDWFF.

The chain carries TRBV18 and TRBJ2-3; D not certain. CDR3 length equals 13 residues. The V gene lost 0 bases and the J gene lost 9 bases, with 10 bases spanning the gap. Per germline, CDR1 KGHSH and CDR2 LQKENI. The CDR3 DNA is TGTGCCAGCTCACCACCATCGTCTGCGACGCAGTATTTT. It encodes CASSPPSSATQYF.

V is TRBV29-1 and J is TRBJ2-7; D is perhaps TRBD2 (6 bases). Germline CDR1 and CDR2: SQVTM and ANQGSEA. V lost 7 bases and J lost 0, with 13 bases in between. The CDR3 extends over 13 amino acids. The CDR3 loop reads CSALGGASYEQYF. Written as DNA, the CDR3 is TGCAGCGCCCTGGGAGGTGCCTCCTACGAGCAGTACTTC.

The chain has TRBV30 and TRBJ2-1, with TRBD2 matching 10 bases. V was pared by 2 bases and J by 6 bases, with 7 bases of the junction left unmatched. CDR1 and CDR2 from the germline V gene are GTSNPN and SVGIG (reference sequence). The CDR3 contains 15 residues. CDR3 nucleotides: TGTGCCTGGAGTTTGCCTAGCGGGAGTTGCAATGAGCAGTTCTTC. Residues: CAWSLPSGSCNEQFF.

The V and J genes are TRBV28 and TRBJ2-6; a weak D match, TRBD2 (5 bases). Trimming removed 6 bases at V and 2 bases at J, with 11 bases between. The CDR3 extends over 15 amino acids. Germline CDR1 is MDHEN and CDR2 is SYDVKM. The CDR3 spells CASSSLGAGANVLTF. In DNA form, the CDR3 reads TGTGCCAGCAGCTCCCTCGGGGCTGGGGCCAACGTCCTGACTTTC. Filled out from reference TRBV28 and TRBJ2-6, the complete variable domain reads DVKVTQSSRYLVKRTGEKVFLECVQDMDHENMFWYRQDPGLGLRLIYFSYDVKMKEKGDIPEGYSVSREKKERFSLILESASTNQTSMYLCASSSLGAGANVLTFGAGSRLTVL.

This sequence joins TRBV7-6 and TRBJ2-7, with D possibly matching TRBD2 (6 bases). Trimming stripped 2 bases from V and 0 bases from J, with 8 bases between. The CDR3 totals 14 residues. Germline V gene sequence: CDR1 SGHVS, CDR2 FNYEAQ. This chain's CDR3 is CASSLSGRSYEQYF. In nucleotides, the CDR3 is TGTGCCAGCAGCTTAAGCGGGCGCTCCTACGAGCAGTACTTC.

The rearrangement links TRBV5-1 to TRBJ2-1; 8 nucleotides agree with TRBD2. V dropped 0 bases and J dropped 7; count of bases not matched to a gene: 9. CDR3 length: 16 residues. The germline gives CDR1 SGHRS, CDR2 YFSETQ. The CDR3 DNA reads TGCGCCAGCAGCTTGGAGCCCGGGACTAGTGCGAATGAGCAGTTCTTC. It encodes CASSLEPGTSANEQFF.

The chain combines TRBV6-6 with TRBJ1-5; 10 bases agree with TRBD1. Germline V gene lookup returns CDR1 MNHNY and CDR2 SVGAGI (reference sequence). Trimming at V came to 5 bases and at J to 5 bases, leaving 3 bases not matched to a gene. This CDR3 contains 14 residues. The CDR3 here is CASSQGTGDQPQHF. For the CDR3, the DNA is TGTGCCAGCAGTCAGGGGACAGGGGATCAGCCCCAGCATTTT.

The rearrangement joins TRBV6-1 to TRBJ1-2; D perhaps matches TRBD1 (5 bases). Germline CDR1 and CDR2: MNHNS and SASEGT. The CDR3 length is 15 residues. Trimming pared 0 bases from V and 4 bases from J, leaving 12 bases between. In DNA, the CDR3 is TGTGCCAGCAGTGAAGCAAGGGGCGTGCGCTATGGCTACACCTTC. It translates to CASSEARGVRYGYTF.

The chain links TRBV11-2 to TRBJ1-5; unclear D gene. Germline V gene lookup returns CDR1 SGHAT and CDR2 FQNNGV. Between the trimmed V and J ends, which lost 1 base and 0 bases, there was a span of 10 bases. This CDR3 spans 16 amino acids. CDR3 loop: CASSLGSIHSNQPQHF. CDR3 coding DNA: TGTGCCAGCAGCTTAGGGTCCATACATAGCAATCAGCCCCAGCATTTT.

The rearrangement joins TRBV27 to TRBJ2-7; D gene unclear. This CDR3 is 13 amino acids long. Trimming removed 4 bases from V and 2 bases from J, with 9 bases in between. CDR1 and CDR2 from the germline V gene are MNHEY and SMNVEV (reference sequence). CDR3 loop: CASSSGWTYEQYF. The CDR3 nucleotides are TGTGCCAGCAGTTCCGGGTGGACCTACGAGCAGTACTTC.

This chain links TRBV6-5 with TRBJ1-5, with 7 bases that match TRBD1. The CDR3 has 15 amino acids. The germline gives CDR1 MNHEY, CDR2 SVGAGI. The junction had 8 bases not matched to a gene; V was cut back by 7 bases and J by 2 bases. CDR3 sequence reads: CASTDNTGGNQPQHF. CDR3 DNA sequence: TGTGCCAGCACCGACAATACAGGGGGCAATCAGCCCCAGCATTTT.

This chain's CDR3 is CASSSGGAQPQHF. The CDR3 region has the DNA TGTGCCAGCAGTTCAGGCGGGGCACAGCCCCAGCATTTT. The chain employs TRBV12-3 or TRBV12-4 and TRBJ1-5, with D possibly TRBD1 on 5 matching bases. The germline V and J ends were trimmed by 4 bases and 7 bases, with 11 bases remaining between them. The CDR3 spans 13 residues.

The chain uses TRBV7-3 and TRBJ2-1; 10 bases line up with TRBD1. Trimming took 6 bases from V and 8 from J; bases not matched to a gene: 7. Germline V gene sequence: CDR1 SGHTA, CDR2 FQGTGA. The CDR3 has 14 residues. CDR3 DNA: TGTGCCAGCAGTTTAGGACAGGGGGTGGATGAGCAGTTCTTC. Translating gives CASSLGQGVDEQFF.